This entry lists 12 T cell receptor beta chains sequenced from one sample in a study of regulatory T cells in long-lasting Graves disease. Through Arm-PCR of CDR3 regions and iRepertoire HTBI primers, TCR beta libraries were built. A single record per CDR3 protein comes from TCRdb applying MiXCR to the multiplex PCR reads. The data hold fewer than 350,000 distinct CDR3 sequences, with 15% to 20% observed a single time. Stated time point: newly diagnosed GD, antithyroid drugs for less than 3 months. PBMCs were the source of the RNA used for TCR sequencing. This specimen consisted of peripheral blood mononuclear cells (PBMCs), obtained at new diagnosis, from a patient treated with antithyroid drugs. The receptors here all came from a female donor with Graves disease.

With respect to this clonotype: Since a much larger clone is just one base distant, this may be a read error. The chain is built from TRBV3-1 and TRBJ1-2, with D possibly TRBD1 on 6 matching bases. This CDR3 has 15 amino acids. Germline assignment: CDR1 LGHDT and CDR2 YNNKEL (reference sequence). This CDR3 is CASSPKGTRTYSYTF. Written as DNA, the CDR3 is TGTGCCAGCAGCCCCAAAGGGACAAGAACCTATAGCTACACCTTC.

The chain has TRBV12-3 or TRBV12-4 and TRBJ1-4, with a possible D match to TRBD1 (6 bases). The CDR3 has 15 residues. V was clipped by 2 bases and J by 5 bases, with 12 bases between them. The CDR3 nucleotides read TGTGCCAGCAGTTTACGGGGGGCGAAAAATGAAAAACTGTTTTTT. Translated: CASSLRGAKNEKLFF.

This clonotype was picked up a small number of times. At one end, the junction sequence differs from germline, possibly due to a read error. The chain carries TRBV12-3 or TRBV12-4 and TRBJ2-5, with a tentative D call TRBD2 (6 bases). CDR3 length: 13 amino acids. The CDR3 DNA reads TGTGCCGGCAGTTTGGGTCGGGGGGAGACCCAGTACTTC. Encoded protein: CAGSLGRGETQYF.

The table lists this clonotype with many counts. The gene calls are TRBV25-1 and TRBJ1-3, with 9 bases that match TRBD1. The junction had 9 bases not matched to a gene; V was cut back by 2 bases and J by 4 bases. Per germline, CDR1 MGHDK and CDR2 SYGVNS. The CDR3 totals 17 residues. CDR3 nucleotides: TGTGCCAGCAGTGAACCCACAGGACAGGGGTACGGAAACACCATATATTTT. It codes for CASSEPTGQGYGNTIYF.

This clonotype appeared a few times. The genes are TRBV7-2 and TRBJ2-1, with 10 bases identical to TRBD1. This CDR3 region has 15 residues. V lost 5 bases and J lost 7; bases outside the gene matches: 8. Per germline, CDR1 SGHTA and CDR2 FQGNSA. The CDR3 sequence: CASSHGTGVLNEQFF. The CDR3 DNA sequence: TGTGCCAGCAGCCACGGGACAGGGGTCCTAAATGAGCAGTTCTTC.

In this sample, this clonotype turned up many times. This chain connects TRBV24-1 to TRBJ1-5; D may be TRBD1 (6 bases). Germline values: CDR1 KGHDR, CDR2 SFDVKD. V lost 5 bases and J 5 bases, leaving 12 bases between the germline ends. The CDR3 is made up of 14 amino acids. The DNA for the CDR3 is TGTGCCACCAGTGGATATCGACAGGATCAGCCCCAGCATTTT. Translated: CATSGYRQDQPQHF.

The sample holds a few counts of this clonotype. A much larger clone lies a single base off, so this may be a read error. The chain is built from TRBV12-3 or TRBV12-4 and TRBJ2-7, with D tentatively TRBD2 (5 bases). The CDR3 totals 15 residues. The V end lost 2 bases, the J end lost 6 bases, and 17 bases lay between the germline ends. CDR3 bases: TGTGCCAGCAGTTTAACACGGGGAAAGCGCTGCGAGCAGTACTTC. It translates to CASSLTRGKRCEQYF.

In its sample, this clonotype was seen many times. J is TRBJ1-2 and V is TRBV19; no clear D. The V gene lost 3 bases and the J gene lost 8 bases, with 10 bases spanning the gap. Germline-derived CDR1 and CDR2 are LNHDA and SQIVND (reference sequence). There are 12 residues in the CDR3. The CDR3 is CASSMRDLGYTF. CDR3 sequence (DNA): TGTGCCAGTAGTATGAGGGATTTGGGCTACACCTTC.

Worth noting for this clonotype: One junction end does not reproduce the germline sequence, and a read error may be involved. V gene TRBV7-3 combines with J gene TRBJ2-1, with TRBD2 matching over 8 bases. CDR1 and CDR2 from the germline V gene are SGHTA and FQGTGA. The CDR3 consists of 16 residues. The CDR3 sequence is CASSIGGLAGHNEQFF. CDR3 coding DNA: TGTGCCAGCAGCATCGGGGGGCTAGCGGGCCACAATGAACAGTTCTTC. Full variable domain (outside the CDR3, taken from reference TRBV7-3 and TRBJ2-1): GAGVSQTPSNKVTEKGKYVELRCDPISGHTALYWYRQSLGQGPEFLIYFQGTGAADDSGLPNDRFFAVRPEGSVSTLKIQRTERGDSAVYLCASSIGGLAGHNEQFFGPGTRLTVL.

The table lists this clonotype with a few counts. One junction end disagrees with the germline gene, perhaps due to a read error. The chain combines TRBV5-1 with TRBJ2-7, with a possible D match to TRBD2 (6 bases). CDR1 is SGHRS, CDR2 YFSETQ, per germline. The CDR3 runs to 15 residues. CDR3 coding DNA: TGTGCCAGCAGCTTGGTTCCCGGGGAGGCCTACGAGCAGTACTTC. It yields the protein CASSLVPGEAYEQYF.

This clonotype has at least ten counts. The rearrangement links TRBV20-1 to TRBJ1-2; D gene ambiguous. CDR1 DFQATT and CDR2 SNEGSKA come from the germline V gene (reference sequence). This CDR3 spans 16 amino acids. The ends were cut back, 0 bases at V and 2 bases at J, with 16 bases in the middle. CDR3 in amino acids: CSARDRISGGNYGYTF. As DNA, the CDR3 is TGCAGTGCTAGAGATCGTATTTCCGGAGGAAACTATGGCTACACCTTC.

This clonotype has a count of ten or more. This chain uses TRBV11-3 with TRBJ2-2; 14 bases line up with TRBD2. The CDR3 length is 17 residues. CDR1 SGHNT and CDR2 YENEEA come from the germline V gene. Trimming removed 3 bases from V and 6 bases from J; junction bases left unmatched: 6. The CDR3 protein is CASSLEGLAGGSGELFF. As DNA, the CDR3 is TGTGCCAGCAGCTTGGAAGGACTAGCGGGAGGATCCGGGGAGCTGTTTTTT.